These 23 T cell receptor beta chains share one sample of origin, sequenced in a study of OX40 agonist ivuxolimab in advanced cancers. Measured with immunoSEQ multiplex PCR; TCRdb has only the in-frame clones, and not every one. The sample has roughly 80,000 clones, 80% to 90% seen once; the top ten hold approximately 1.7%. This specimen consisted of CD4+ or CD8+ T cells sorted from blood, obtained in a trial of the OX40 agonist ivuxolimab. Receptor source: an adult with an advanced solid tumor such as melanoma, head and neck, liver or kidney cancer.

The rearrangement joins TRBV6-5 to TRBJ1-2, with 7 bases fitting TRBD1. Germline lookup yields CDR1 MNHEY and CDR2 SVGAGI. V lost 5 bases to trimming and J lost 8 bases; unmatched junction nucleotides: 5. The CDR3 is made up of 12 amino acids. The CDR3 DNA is TGTGCCAGCAGTACGACAGGGTACGGCTACACCTTC. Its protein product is CASSTTGYGYTF.

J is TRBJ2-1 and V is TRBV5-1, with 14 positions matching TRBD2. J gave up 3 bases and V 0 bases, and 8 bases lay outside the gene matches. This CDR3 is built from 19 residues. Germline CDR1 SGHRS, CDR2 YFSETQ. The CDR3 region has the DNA TGCGCCAGCAGCTTGGGACTAGCGGGGGGGACTACCTTCTACAATGAGCAGTTCTTC. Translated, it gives CASSLGLAGGTTFYNEQFF.

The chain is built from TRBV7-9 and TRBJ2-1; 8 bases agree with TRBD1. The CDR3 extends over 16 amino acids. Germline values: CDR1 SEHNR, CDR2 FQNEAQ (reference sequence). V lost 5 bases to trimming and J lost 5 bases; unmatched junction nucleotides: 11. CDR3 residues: CASSPEQGGVDNEQFF. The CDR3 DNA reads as TGTGCCAGCAGCCCAGAACAGGGGGGCGTTGACAATGAGCAGTTCTTC.

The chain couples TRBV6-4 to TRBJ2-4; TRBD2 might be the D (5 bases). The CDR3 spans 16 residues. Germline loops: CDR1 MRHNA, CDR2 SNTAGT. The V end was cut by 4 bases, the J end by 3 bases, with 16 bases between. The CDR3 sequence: CASSGSTLVGKNIQYF. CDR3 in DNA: TGTGCCAGCAGTGGATCAACACTAGTCGGCAAAAACATTCAGTACTTC.

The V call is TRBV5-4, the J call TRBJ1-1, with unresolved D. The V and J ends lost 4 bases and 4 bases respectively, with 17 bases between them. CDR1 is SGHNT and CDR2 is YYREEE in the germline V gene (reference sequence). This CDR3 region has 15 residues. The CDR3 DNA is TGTGCCAGCAGCCTCGGGCTGGGGTCGCTCACTGAAGCTTTCTTT. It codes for CASSLGLGSLTEAFF.

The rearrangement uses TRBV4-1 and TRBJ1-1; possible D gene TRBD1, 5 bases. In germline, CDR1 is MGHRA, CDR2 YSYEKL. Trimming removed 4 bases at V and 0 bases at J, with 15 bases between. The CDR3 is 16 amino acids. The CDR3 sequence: CASSLLTGGLNTEAFF. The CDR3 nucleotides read TGCGCCAGCAGCCTGTTAACGGGGGGACTGAACACTGAAGCTTTCTTT.

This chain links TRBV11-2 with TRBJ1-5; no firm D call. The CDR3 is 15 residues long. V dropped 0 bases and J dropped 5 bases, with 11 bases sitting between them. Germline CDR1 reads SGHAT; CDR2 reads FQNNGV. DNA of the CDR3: TGTGCCAGCAGCTTAGACCTGGGCAGCGATCAGCCCCAGCATTTT. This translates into CASSLDLGSDQPQHF.

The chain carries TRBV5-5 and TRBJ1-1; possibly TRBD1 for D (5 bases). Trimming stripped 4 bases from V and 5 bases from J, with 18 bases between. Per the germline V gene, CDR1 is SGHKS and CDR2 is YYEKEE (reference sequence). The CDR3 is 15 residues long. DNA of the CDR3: TGTGCCAGCAGCCGCTCTCGGGGCTCGGGGACTGAAGCTTTCTTT. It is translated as CASSRSRGSGTEAFF.

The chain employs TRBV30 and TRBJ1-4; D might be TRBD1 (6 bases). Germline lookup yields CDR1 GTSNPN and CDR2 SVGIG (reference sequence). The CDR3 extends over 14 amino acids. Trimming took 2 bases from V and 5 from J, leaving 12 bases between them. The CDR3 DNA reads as TGTGCCTGGAGTCAGGGGCAGGGAAATGAAAAACTGTTTTTT. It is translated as CAWSQGQGNEKLFF.

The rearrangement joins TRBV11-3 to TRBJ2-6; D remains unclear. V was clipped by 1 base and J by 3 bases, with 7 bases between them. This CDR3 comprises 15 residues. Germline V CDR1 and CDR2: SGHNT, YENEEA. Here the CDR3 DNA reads TGTGCCAGCAGCTTAGGAGGCTATGGGGCCAACGTCCTGACTTTC. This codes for CASSLGGYGANVLTF.

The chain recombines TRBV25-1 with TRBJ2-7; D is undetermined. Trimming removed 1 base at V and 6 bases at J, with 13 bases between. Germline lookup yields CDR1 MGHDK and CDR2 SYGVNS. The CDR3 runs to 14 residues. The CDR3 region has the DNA TGTGCCAGCAGTGAATCACGAGCTATTAGCGAGCAGTACTTC. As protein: CASSESRAISEQYF.

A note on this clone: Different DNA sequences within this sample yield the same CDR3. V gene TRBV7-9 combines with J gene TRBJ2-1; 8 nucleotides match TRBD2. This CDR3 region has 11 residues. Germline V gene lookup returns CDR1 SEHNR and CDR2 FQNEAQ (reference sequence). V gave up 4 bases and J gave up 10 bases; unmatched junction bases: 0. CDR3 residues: CASSSGGEQFF. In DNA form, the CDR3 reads TGTGCCAGCAGCTCGGGGGGGGAGCAGTTCTTC. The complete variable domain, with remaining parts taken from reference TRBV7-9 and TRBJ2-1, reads DTGVSQNPRHKITKRGQNVTFRCDPISEHNRLYWYRQTLGQGPEFLTYFQNEAQLEKSRLLSDRFSAERPKGSFSTLEIQRTEQGDSAMYLCASSSGGEQFFGPGTRLTVL.

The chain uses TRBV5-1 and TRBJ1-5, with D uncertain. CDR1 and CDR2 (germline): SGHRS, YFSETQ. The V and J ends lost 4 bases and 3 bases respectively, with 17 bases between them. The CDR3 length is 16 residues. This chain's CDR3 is CASSTTGPYNNQPQHF. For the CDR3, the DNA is TGCGCCAGCAGCACCACCGGGCCATACAACAATCAGCCCCAGCATTTT.

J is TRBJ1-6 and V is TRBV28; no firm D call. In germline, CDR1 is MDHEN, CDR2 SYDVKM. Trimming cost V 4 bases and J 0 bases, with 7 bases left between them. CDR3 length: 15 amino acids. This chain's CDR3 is CASSYKNSYNSPLHF. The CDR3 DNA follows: TGTGCCAGCAGTTACAAAAACTCCTATAATTCACCCCTCCACTTT.

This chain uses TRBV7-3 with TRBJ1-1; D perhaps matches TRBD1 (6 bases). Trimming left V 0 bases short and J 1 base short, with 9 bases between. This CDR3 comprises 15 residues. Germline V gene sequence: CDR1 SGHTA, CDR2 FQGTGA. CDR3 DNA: TGTGCCAGCAGCTTAACCGGGGGCACGAACACTGAAGCTTTCTTT. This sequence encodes CASSLTGGTNTEAFF.

The CDR3 DNA is TGCAGACCGGCCCCAGGAGAGACCCAGTACTTC. Protein: CRPAPGETQYF. The chain links TRBV20-1 to TRBJ2-5; D uncertain. The V gene's germline CDR1 is DFQATT and CDR2 SNEGSKA (reference sequence). This CDR3 comprises 11 residues.

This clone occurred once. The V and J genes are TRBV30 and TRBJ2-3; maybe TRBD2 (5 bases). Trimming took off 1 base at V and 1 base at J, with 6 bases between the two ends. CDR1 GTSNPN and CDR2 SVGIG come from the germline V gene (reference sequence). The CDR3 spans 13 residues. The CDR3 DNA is TGTGCCTGGAGTGGGCGGGGCACAGATACGCAGTATTTT. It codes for CAWSGRGTDTQYF.

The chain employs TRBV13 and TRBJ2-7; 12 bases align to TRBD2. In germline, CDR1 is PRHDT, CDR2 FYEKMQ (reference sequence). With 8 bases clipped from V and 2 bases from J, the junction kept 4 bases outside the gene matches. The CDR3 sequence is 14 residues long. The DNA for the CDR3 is TGTGCCAGCCGACTAGCGGGGGCCACCTACGAGCAGTACTTC. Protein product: CASRLAGATYEQYF.

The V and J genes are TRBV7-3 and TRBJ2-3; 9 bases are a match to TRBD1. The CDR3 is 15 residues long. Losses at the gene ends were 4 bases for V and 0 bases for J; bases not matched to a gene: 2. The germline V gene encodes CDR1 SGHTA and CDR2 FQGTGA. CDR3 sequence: CASSSGQGSTDTQYF. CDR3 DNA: TGTGCCAGCAGCTCCGGACAGGGGAGCACAGATACGCAGTATTTT.

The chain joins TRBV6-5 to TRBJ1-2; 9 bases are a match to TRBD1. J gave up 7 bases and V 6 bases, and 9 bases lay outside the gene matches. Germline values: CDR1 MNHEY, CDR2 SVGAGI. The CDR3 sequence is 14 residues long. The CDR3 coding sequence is TGTGCCAGCAGGGAGACAGGGGGTGAATGTGGCTACACCTTC. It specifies CASRETGGECGYTF.

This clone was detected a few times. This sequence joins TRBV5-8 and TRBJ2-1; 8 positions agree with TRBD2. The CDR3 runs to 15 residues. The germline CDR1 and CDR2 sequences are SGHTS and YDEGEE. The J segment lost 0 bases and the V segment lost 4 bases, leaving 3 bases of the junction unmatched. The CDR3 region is CASSAGTSSYNEQFF. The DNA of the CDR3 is TGTGCCAGCAGCGCCGGGACTAGCTCCTACAATGAGCAGTTCTTC.

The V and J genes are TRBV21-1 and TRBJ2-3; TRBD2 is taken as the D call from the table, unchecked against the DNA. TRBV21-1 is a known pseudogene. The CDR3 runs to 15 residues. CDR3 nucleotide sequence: TGTGCCAGCAGCAGAGGGCGGAGCGCCGCAGATACGCAGTATTTT. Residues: CASSRGRSAADTQYF.

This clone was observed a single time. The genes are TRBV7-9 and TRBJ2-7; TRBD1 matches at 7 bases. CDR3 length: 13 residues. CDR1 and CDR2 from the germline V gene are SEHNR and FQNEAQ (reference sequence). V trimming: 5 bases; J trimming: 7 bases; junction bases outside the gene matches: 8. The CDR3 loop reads CASSPGQAWEQYF. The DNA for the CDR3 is TGTGCCAGCAGCCCAGGACAGGCTTGGGAGCAGTACTTC.